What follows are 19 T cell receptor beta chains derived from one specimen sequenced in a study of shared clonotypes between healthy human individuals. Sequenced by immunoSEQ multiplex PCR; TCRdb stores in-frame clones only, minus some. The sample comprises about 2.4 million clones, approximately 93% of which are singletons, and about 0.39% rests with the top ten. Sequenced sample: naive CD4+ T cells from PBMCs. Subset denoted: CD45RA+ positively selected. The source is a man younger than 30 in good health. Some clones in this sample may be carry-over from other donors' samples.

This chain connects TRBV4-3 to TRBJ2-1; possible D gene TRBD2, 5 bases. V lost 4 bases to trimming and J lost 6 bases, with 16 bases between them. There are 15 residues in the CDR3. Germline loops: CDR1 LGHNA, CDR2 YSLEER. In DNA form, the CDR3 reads TGCGCCAGCAGCCCGGTGTGGAGCGGAGGCAATGAGCAGTTCTTC. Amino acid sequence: CASSPVWSGGNEQFF.

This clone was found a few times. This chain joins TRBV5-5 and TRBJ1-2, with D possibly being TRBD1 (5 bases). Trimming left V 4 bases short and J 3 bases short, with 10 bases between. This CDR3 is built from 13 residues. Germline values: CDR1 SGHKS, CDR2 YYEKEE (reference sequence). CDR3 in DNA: TGTGCCAGCAGCCTGGGACTAGACTATGGCTACACCTTC. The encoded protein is CASSLGLDYGYTF.

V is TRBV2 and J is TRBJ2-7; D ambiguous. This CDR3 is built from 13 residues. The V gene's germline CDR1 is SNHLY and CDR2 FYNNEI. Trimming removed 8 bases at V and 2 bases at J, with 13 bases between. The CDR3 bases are TGTGCCAGCGGCCCGACACCCACCTACGAGCAGTACTTC. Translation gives CASGPTPTYEQYF.

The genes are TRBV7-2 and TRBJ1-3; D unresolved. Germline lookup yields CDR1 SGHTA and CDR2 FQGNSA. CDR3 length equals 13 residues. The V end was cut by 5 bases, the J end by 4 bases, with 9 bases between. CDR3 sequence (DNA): TGTGCCAGCAGCCCGCAGCCCGGAAACACCATATATTTT. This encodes CASSPQPGNTIYF.

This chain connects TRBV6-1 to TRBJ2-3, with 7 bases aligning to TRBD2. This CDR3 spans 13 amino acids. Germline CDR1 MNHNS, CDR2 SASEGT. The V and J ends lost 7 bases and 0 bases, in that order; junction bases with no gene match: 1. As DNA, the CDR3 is TGTGCCAGCAAAGCGGGGAGCACAGATACGCAGTATTTT. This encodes CASKAGSTDTQYF.

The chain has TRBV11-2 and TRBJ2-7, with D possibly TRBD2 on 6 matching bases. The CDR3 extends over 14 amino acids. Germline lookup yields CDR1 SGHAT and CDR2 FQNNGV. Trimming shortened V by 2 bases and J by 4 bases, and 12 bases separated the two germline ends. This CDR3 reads CASSLPTSRYEQYF. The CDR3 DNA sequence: TGTGCCAGCAGCTTACCTACTAGCAGATACGAGCAGTACTTC.

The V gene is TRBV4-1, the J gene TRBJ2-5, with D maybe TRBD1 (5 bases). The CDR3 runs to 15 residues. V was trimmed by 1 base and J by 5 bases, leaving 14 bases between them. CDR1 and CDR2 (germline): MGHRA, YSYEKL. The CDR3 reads CASSQAAGWSETQYF. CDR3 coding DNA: TGCGCCAGCAGCCAAGCGGCAGGGTGGTCCGAGACCCAGTACTTC.

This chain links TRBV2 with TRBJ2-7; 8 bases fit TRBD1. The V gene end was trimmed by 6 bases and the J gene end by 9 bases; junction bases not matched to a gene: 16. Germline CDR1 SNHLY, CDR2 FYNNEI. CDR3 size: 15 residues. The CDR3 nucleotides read TGTGCCAGCAGAAGCTTGGACAGGGTAAGGCTCGGGCAGTACTTC. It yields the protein CASRSLDRVRLGQYF.

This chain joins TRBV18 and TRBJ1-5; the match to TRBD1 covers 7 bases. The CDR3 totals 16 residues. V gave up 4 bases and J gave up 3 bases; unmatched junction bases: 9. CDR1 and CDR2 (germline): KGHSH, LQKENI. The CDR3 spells CASSRTGTVDNQPQHF. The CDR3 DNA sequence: TGTGCCAGCTCACGAACCGGGACAGTCGACAATCAGCCCCAGCATTTT.

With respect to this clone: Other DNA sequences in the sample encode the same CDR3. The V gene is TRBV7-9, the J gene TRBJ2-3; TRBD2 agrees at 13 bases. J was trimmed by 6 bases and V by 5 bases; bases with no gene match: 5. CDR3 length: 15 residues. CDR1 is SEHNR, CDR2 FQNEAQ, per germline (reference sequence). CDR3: CASSLGLAGTDTQYF. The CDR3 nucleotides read TGTGCCAGCAGCCTGGGACTAGCGGGAACGGATACGCAGTATTTT.

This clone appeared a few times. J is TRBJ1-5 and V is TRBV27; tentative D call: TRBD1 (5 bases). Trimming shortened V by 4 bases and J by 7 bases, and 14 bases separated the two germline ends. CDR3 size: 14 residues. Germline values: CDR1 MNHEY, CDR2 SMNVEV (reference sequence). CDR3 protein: CASSYGGSGQPQHF. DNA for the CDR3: TGTGCCAGCAGTTACGGGGGATCGGGGCAGCCCCAGCATTTT.

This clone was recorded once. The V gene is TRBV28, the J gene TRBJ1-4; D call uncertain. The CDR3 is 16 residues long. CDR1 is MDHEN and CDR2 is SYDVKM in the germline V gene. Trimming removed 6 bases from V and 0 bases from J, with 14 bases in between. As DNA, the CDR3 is TGTGCCAGCAGCTCCGCGACAAGACCAACTAATGAAAAACTGTTTTTT. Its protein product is CASSSATRPTNEKLFF.

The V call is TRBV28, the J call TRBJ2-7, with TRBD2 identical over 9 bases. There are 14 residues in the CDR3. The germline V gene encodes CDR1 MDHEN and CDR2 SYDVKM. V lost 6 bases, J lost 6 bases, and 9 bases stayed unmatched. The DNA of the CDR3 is TGTGCCAGCAGCCCGGCGGGAGGGCCACGCGAGCAGTACTTC. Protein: CASSPAGGPREQYF.

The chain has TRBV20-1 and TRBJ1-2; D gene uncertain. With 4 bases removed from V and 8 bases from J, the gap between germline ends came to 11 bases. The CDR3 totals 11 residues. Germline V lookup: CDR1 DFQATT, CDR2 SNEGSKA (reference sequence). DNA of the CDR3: TGCAGTGCTATCCGGGGAGACGGCTACACCTTC. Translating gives CSAIRGDGYTF.

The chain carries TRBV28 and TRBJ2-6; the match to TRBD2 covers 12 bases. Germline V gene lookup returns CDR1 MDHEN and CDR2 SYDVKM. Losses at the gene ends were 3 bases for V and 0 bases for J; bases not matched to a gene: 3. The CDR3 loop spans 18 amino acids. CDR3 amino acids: CASSFLGLAGSGANVLTF. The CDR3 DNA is TGTGCCAGCAGTTTTTTGGGACTAGCGGGCTCTGGGGCCAACGTCCTGACTTTC.

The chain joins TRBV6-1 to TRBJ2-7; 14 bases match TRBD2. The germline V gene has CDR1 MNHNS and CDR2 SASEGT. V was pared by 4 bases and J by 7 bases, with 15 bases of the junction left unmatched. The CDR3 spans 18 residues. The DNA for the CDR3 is TGTGCCAGCAGTGGTCCACTCGGACTAGCGGGAGGAGGGGGGGAGCAGTACTTC. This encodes CASSGPLGLAGGGGEQYF.

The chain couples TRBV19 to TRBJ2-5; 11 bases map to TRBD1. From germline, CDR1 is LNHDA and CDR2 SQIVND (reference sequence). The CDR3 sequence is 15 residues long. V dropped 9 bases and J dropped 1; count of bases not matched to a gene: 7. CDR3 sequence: CASNGQGASQETQYF. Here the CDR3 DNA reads TGTGCCAGCAACGGACAGGGGGCCAGCCAAGAGACCCAGTACTTC.

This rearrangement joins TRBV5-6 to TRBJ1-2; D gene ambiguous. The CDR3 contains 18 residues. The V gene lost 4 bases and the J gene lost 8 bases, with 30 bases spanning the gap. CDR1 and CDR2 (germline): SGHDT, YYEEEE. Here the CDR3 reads CASSPYSFRFRQERGYTF. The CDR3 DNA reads TGTGCCAGCAGCCCCTACAGCTTCAGATTCAGGCAGGAACGCGGCTACACCTTC.

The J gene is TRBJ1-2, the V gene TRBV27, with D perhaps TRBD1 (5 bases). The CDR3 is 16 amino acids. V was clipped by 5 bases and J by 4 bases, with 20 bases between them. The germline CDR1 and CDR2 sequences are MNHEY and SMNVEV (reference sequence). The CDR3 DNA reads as TGTGCCAGCAGTCCACCTACAGGAGTCGGCGCCTATGGCTACACCTTC. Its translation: CASSPPTGVGAYGYTF.